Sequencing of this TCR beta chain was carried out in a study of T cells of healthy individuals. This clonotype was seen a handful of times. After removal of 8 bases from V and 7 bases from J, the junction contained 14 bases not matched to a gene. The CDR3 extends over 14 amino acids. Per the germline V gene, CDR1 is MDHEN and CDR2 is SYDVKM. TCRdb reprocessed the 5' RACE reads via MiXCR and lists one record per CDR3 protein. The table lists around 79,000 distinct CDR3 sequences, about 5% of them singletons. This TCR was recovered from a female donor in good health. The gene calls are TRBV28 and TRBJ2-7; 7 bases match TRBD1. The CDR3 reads CASRLRRGLREQYF. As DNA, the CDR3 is TGTGCCAGCCGACTCAGAAGGGGGCTGCGGGAGCAGTACTTC.